A selection of T cell receptor beta chains follows, all from one sample in a study of T cell responses to AZD1222 COVID-19 vaccine. Profiling relied on immunoSEQ multiplex PCR, and the TCRdb table lists in-frame clones only, not all of them. The sample holds about 45,000 clones; roughly 90% are singletons and the top ten take roughly 1.1%. The sequencing used peripheral blood, collected 28 days after the second AZD1222 dose. Receptors originate from an adult who received the AZD1222 COVID-19 vaccine. Both conserved end residues are trimmed from each CDR3. A D gene is named only where the DNA matches it firmly.

V	J	D	CDR3
TRBV5-5	TRBJ2-1	TRBD2	ASSSIAGVNEQF
TRBV12-3/TRBV12-4	TRBJ2-3	.	ASSLGVQDTQY
TRBV5-1	TRBJ2-1	TRBD1	ASSLRGQGMGSYNEQF
TRBV19	TRBJ2-2	.	ASSIGGGVGTGELF
TRBV5-1	TRBJ2-3	TRBD1	ASSFSGRTGTLTDTQY
TRBV10-3	TRBJ2-7	.	AISESGGTLSYEQY
TRBV6-5	TRBJ2-2	.	ASSKSRPNTGELF
TRBV28	TRBJ1-1	.	ASSFWGSYTEAF
TRBV6-5	TRBJ1-6	.	ASSYGGHNSPLH
TRBV10-3	TRBJ2-1	.	AIRGRGSSYNEQF
TRBV18	TRBJ2-5	TRBD2	ASVAGGSETQY
TRBV5-4	TRBJ1-1	.	ASPDLTGTGGTEAF
TRBV10-3	TRBJ1-1	.	AISDGWKAF
TRBV5-1	TRBJ2-7	.	ASSLEQGSYEQY
TRBV28	TRBJ2-1	TRBD1	ASSLIGTGGNEQF
TRBV11-2	TRBJ1-6	TRBD1	ASSPQGGNSPLH
TRBV29-1	TRBJ1-1	.	SVAPASEAF
TRBV9	TRBJ2-3	TRBD2	ASSVVAGGDTQY
TRBV19	TRBJ2-3	.	ASSIGTTRAADTQY
TRBV5-6	TRBJ2-4	.	ASSFQRRLAKNIQY
TRBV15	TRBJ2-1	.	ATSRGPLGEGEQF
TRBV6-6	TRBJ1-5	TRBD1	ASSYRGGDQPQH